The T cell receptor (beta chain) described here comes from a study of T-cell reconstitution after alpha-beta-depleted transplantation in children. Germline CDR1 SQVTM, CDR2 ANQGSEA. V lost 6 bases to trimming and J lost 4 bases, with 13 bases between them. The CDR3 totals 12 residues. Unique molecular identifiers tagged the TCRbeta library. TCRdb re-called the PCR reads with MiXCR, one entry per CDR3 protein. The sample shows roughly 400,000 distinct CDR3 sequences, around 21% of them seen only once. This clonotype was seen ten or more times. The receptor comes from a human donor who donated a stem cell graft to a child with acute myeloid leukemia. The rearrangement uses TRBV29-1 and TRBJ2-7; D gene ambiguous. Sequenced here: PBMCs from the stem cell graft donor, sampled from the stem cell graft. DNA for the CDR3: TGCAGCGTCAAGGGCTGGGGATACGAGCAGTACTTC. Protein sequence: CSVKGWGYEQYF.